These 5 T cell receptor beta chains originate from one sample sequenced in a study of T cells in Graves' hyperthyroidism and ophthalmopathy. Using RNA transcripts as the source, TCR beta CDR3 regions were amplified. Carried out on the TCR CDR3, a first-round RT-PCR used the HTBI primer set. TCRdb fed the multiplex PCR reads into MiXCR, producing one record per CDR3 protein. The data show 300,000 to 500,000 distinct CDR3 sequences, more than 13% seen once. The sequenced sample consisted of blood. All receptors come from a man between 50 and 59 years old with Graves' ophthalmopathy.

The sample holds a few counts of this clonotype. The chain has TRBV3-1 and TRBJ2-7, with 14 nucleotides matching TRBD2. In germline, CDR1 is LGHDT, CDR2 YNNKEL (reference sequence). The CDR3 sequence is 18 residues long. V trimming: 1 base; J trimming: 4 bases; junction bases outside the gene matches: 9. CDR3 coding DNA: TGTGCCAGCAGCCAAGCAGGGACTAGCGGGGGTCGGAGATACGAGCAGTACTTC. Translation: CASSQAGTSGGRRYEQYF.

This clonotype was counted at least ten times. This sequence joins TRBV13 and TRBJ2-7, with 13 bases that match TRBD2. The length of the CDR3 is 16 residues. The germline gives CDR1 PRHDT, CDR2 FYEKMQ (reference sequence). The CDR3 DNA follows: TGTGCTGTCAGCAGGACTAGCGGGAGTCAAGCCTACGAGCAGTACTTC. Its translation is CAVSRTSGSQAYEQYF.

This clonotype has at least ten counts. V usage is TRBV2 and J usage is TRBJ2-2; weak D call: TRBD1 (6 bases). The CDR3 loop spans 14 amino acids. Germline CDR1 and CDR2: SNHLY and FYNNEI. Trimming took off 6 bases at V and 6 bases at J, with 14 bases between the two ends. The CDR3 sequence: CASSMGQPSGELFF. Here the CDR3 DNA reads TGTGCCAGCAGCATGGGACAACCTTCCGGGGAGCTGTTTTTT.

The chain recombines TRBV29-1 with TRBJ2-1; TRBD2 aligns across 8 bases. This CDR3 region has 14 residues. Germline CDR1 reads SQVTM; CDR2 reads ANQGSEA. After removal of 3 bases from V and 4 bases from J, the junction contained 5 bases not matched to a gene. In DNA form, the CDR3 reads TGCAGCGTTGACGGGGGCGGGGGGTACAATGAGCAGTTCTTC. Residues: CSVDGGGGYNEQFF.

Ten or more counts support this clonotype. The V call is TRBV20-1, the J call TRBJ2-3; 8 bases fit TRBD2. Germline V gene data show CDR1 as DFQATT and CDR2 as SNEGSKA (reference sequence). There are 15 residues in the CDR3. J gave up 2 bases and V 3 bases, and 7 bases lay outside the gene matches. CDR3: CSASYGRAITDTQYF. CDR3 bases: TGCAGTGCTAGTTACGGGAGGGCCATCACAGATACGCAGTATTTT.